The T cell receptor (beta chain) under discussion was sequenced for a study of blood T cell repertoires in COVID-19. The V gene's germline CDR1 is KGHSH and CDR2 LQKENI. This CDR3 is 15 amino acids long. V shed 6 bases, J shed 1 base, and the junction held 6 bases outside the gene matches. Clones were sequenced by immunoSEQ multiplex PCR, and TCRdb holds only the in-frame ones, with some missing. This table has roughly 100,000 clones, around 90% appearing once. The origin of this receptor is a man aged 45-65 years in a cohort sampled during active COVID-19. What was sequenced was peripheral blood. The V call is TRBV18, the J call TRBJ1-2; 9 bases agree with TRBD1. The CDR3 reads CASSPGQGFNYGYTF. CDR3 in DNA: TGTGCCAGCTCGCCGGGACAGGGTTTTAACTATGGCTACACCTTC.